The rows below give T cell receptor beta chains drawn from one sample of a study of OX40 agonist ivuxolimab in advanced cancers. The protocol was immunoSEQ multiplex PCR, while the TCRdb copy is restricted to in-frame clones and leaves out a portion. Among 80,000 or so clones listed, around 86% were seen once. The material sequenced was CD4+ or CD8+ T cells sorted from blood, taken in a trial of the OX40 agonist ivuxolimab. The receptors come from an adult with an advanced solid tumor such as melanoma, head and neck, liver or kidney cancer. CDR3s include the opening cysteine and the closing phenylalanine or tryptophan. Each record gives: CDR3 length, V gene, D gene, J gene, clone size, CDR3 DNA, CDR3 protein. A D gene is named only where the DNA matches it firmly. Size is stated for part of the rows, as once, few or many counts, or as a class when the clone is expanded.

16,TRBV6-4,NA,TRBJ1-1,NA,TGTGCCAGCAGTGACCAACTAAGGCAGTCTAACACTGAAGCTTTCTTT,CASSDQLRQSNTEAFF
12,TRBV19,TRBD1,TRBJ2-1,NA,TGTGCCATTTCGGACAGGTACAATGAGCAGTTCTTC,CAISDRYNEQFF
14,TRBV6-1,NA,TRBJ1-1,NA,TGTGCCAGCAGGAAAGGGGACCTGAACACTGAAGCTTTCTTT,CASRKGDLNTEAFF
14,TRBV7-2,NA,TRBJ2-2,NA,TGTGCCAGCAGCTTCGGATGGGACACCGGGGAGCTGTTTTTT,CASSFGWDTGELFF
16,TRBV30,NA,TRBJ1-3,NA,TGTGCCTGGAGTGTATTACGGGGGACATCTGGAAACACCATATATTTT,CAWSVLRGTSGNTIYF
15,TRBV5-4,TRBD1,TRBJ2-7,NA,TGTGCCAGCAGCTCGACCGGGACAGGGACCTACGAGCAGTACTTC,CASSSTGTGTYEQYF
11,TRBV29-1,NA,TRBJ1-4,NA,TGCAGCGTAGGCTGGGGCGAAAAACTGTTTTTT,CSVGWGEKLFF
14,TRBV5-1,NA,TRBJ1-3,NA,TGCGCCAGCAGCCCTTTATCGGCCGGAAACACCATATATTTT,CASSPLSAGNTIYF
16,TRBV1,NA,TRBJ2-1,NA,TGCACCAGCAGCCAGAGAGGACTAGCGGGGGGGTATGAGCAGTTCTTC,CTSSQRGLAGGYEQFF
15,TRBV4-3,NA,TRBJ2-4,NA,TGCGCCAGCAGCCAAGTCGTGGAGTCGAGGAACATTCAGTACTTC,CASSQVVESRNIQYF
13,TRBV5-1,NA,TRBJ2-7,NA,TGCGCCAGCAGCTTGGACGGTCCCTACGAGCAGTACTTC,CASSLDGPYEQYF
14,TRBV5-1,NA,TRBJ2-7,NA,TGCGCCAGCAGCTTGGGACAGGACTACTACGAGCAGTACTTC,CASSLGQDYYEQYF
17,TRBV27,TRBD2,TRBJ2-3,NA,TGTGCCAGCAGTCCTCCCACTAGCGGGCTTTTCACAGATACGCAGTATTTT,CASSPPTSGLFTDTQYF
16,TRBV28,TRBD1,TRBJ2-2,NA,TGTGCCAGCAGGACGACCGGACAGGGCCCCACCGGGGAGCTGTTTTTT,CASRTTGQGPTGELFF
16,TRBV28,NA,TRBJ2-1,NA,TGTGCCAGCAGTTTGCCAGGGGGGCCCACAGGGAATGAGCAGTTCTTC,CASSLPGGPTGNEQFF
14,TRBV7-9,NA,TRBJ2-7,NA,TGTGCCAGCAGCTTAGAGCAGGGCCCCTACGAGCAGTACTTC,CASSLEQGPYEQYF
15,TRBV18,NA,TRBJ2-2,NA,TGTGCCAGCTCACCAACAGCCCTGGGGATCGGGGAGCTGTTTTTT,CASSPTALGIGELFF
13,TRBV7-9,TRBD1,TRBJ2-7,NA,TGTGCCAGCAGCTTGCAGGGGGCCTACGAGCAGTACTTC,CASSLQGAYEQYF
16,TRBV9,TRBD1,TRBJ1-1,NA,TGTGCCAGCAGCGTAGCTATACAGGGGCAGGACACTGAAGCTTTCTTT,CASSVAIQGQDTEAFF
14,TRBV10-3,NA,TRBJ1-5,NA,TGTGCCATCAGTGATGGGGGGGGCAATCAGCCCCAGCATTTT,CAISDGGGNQPQHF
12,TRBV30,NA,TRBJ2-7,once,TGTGCCTGGTTCCGGGGGGCGCGGGAGCAGTACTTC,CAWFRGAREQYF
14,TRBV5-1,TRBD1,TRBJ1-1,once,TGCGCCAGCAGCTCGATGGACAGGGCGGCAGAAGCTTTCTTT,CASSSMDRAAEAFF
14,TRBV9,NA,TRBJ1-5,once,TGTGCCAGCAGCCTGCGACAGTTCAATCAGCCCCAGCATTTT,CASSLRQFNQPQHF
14,TRBV7-6,NA,TRBJ1-3,NA,TGTGCCAGCAGCTTAGAGGATACTGGAAACACCATATATTTT,CASSLEDTGNTIYF
15,TRBV7-3,NA,TRBJ2-1,once,TGTGCCAGCAGCTTTGGAGGGAATTACTACAATGAGCAGTTCTTC,CASSFGGNYYNEQFF
14,TRBV30,NA,TRBJ1-5,NA,TGTGCCTGGAGTGTACTTAATAGCAATCAGCCCCAGCATTTT,CAWSVLNSNQPQHF
13,TRBV29-1,NA,TRBJ1-4,NA,TGCAGCGTTGACGACGGTGTTCGGGAAAAACTATTTTTT,CSVDDGVREKLFF
15,TRBV21-1,NA,TRBJ1-1,NA,TGTGCCAGCAGCAAAGATCACGACAGGGCCACTGAAGCTTTCTTT,CASSKDHDRATEAFF
14,TRBV6-5,TRBD1,TRBJ2-7,NA,TGTGCCAGCAGTTACTCGGGCAGGGGGCTCGAGCAGTACTTC,CASSYSGRGLEQYF
16,TRBV21-1,NA,TRBJ1-1,NA,TGTGCCAGCAGCTATAGGGGTCCACGGACAGGCCGTTTTCCTTTCTTT,CASSYRGPRTGRFPFF
15,TRBV5-6,NA,TRBJ2-5,NA,TGTGCCAGCAGCTTGCTTGGCAGGGGGGAAGAGACCCAGTACTTC,CASSLLGRGEETQYF
15,TRBV2,NA,TRBJ2-3,NA,TGTGCCAGCAGTGAACGAATTACTAGCACAGATACGCAGTATTTT,CASSERITSTDTQYF
14,TRBV5-1,TRBD1,TRBJ1-2,once,TGCGCCAGCAGCCCGGGACAGGGGGTTTATGGCTACACCTTC,CASSPGQGVYGYTF
14,TRBV30,NA,TRBJ1-2,NA,TGTGCCTGGAGTAGGGGGGAGTCCTCCTATGGCTACACCTTC,CAWSRGESSYGYTF
13,TRBV6-5,NA,TRBJ2-7,NA,TGTGCCAGCAGTTACTACAACTCCTACGAGCAGTACTTC,CASSYYNSYEQYF
13,TRBV5-4,NA,TRBJ2-2,NA,TGTGCCAGCAGCTGGAGGGAATTCGGGGAGCTGTTTTTT,CASSWREFGELFF
14,TRBV7-2,TRBD1,TRBJ1-4,NA,TGTGCCAGCAGCCGGGACAGGGTTAATGAAAAACTGTTTTTT,CASSRDRVNEKLFF
14,TRBV2,NA,TRBJ2-7,NA,TGTGCCAGCAGTGAATTGAGACAGGGAGGCGAGCAGTACTTC,CASSELRQGGEQYF
12,TRBV15,NA,TRBJ1-5,many,TGTGCCACCAGCATTTTTACCGGAGACCAGCATTTT,CATSIFTGDQHF
15,TRBV5-1,TRBD1,TRBJ1-5,NA,TGCGCCAGCTCCCTGGACAGGGGTAGCAATCAGCCCCAGCATTTT,CASSLDRGSNQPQHF
18,TRBV14,TRBD1,TRBJ1-3,NA,TGTGCCAGCAGCCAAGATCCCCCGGGACAGGGGAGAAGAAACACCATATATTTT,CASSQDPPGQGRRNTIYF
13,TRBV7-3,NA,TRBJ2-5,NA,TGTGCCAGCAGCCTCGGACAGAAAGAGACCCAGTACTTC,CASSLGQKETQYF
17,TRBV7-2,NA,TRBJ2-7,NA,TGTGCCAGCAGCTCAGGGTTGGGGTCAGGGAATTCCTACGAGCAGTACTTC,CASSSGLGSGNSYEQYF
15,TRBV5-1,TRBD2,TRBJ2-1,NA,TGCGCCAGCAGCCCTGGGACTAGCGCGTACAATGAGCAGTTCTTC,CASSPGTSAYNEQFF
14,TRBV19,NA,TRBJ1-2,NA,TGTGCCAGTAGGATAGGACAGACCTACTATGGCTACACCTTC,CASRIGQTYYGYTF
15,TRBV14,NA,TRBJ1-2,NA,TGTGCCAGCAGCCAAACCGGGACTAACCTACGGAGCTACACCTTC,CASSQTGTNLRSYTF
16,TRBV21-1,NA,TRBJ2-2,NA,TGTGCCAGCAGGCGAGCGGGTCAGTTGAACACCGGGGAGCTGTTTTTT,CASRRAGQLNTGELFF
11,TRBV6-5,NA,TRBJ2-7,NA,TGTGCCAGCAGACTGACCTACGAGCAGTACTTC,CASRLTYEQYF
14,TRBV28,NA,TRBJ1-1,once,TGTGCCAGCAGTTTATTAGGGGCGAACACTGAAGCTTTCTTT,CASSLLGANTEAFF
15,TRBV7-2,NA,TRBJ2-1,NA,TGTGCCAGCAGCTTAACGACGGGTAATAAAAATGAGCAGTTCTTC,CASSLTTGNKNEQFF
14,TRBV11-2,NA,TRBJ2-2,NA,TGTGCCAGCAGCCTCCAAACGGGGGCCGGGGAGCTGTTTTTT,CASSLQTGAGELFF
15,TRBV11-3,NA,TRBJ2-7,NA,TGTGCCAGCAGCTTTCACCCGACTAGTGGCTTCGAGCAGTACTTC,CASSFHPTSGFEQYF
10,TRBV2,NA,TRBJ1-3,NA,TGTGCCAGCATAGGAAACACCATATATTTT,CASIGNTIYF
15,TRBV10-2,TRBD2,TRBJ2-2,NA,TGCGCCAGCACCACTAGCGGGGGACGGACCGGGGAGCTGTTTTTT,CASTTSGGRTGELFF
16,TRBV9,TRBD2,TRBJ2-2,NA,TGTGCCAGCAGCGTAGGGGGGAGGGTTCGTGCCGGGGAGCTGTTTTTT,CASSVGGRVRAGELFF
11,TRBV5-1,TRBD1,TRBJ1-2,NA,TGCGCCAGCAGATGGGACAGGGTCTGCACCTTC,CASRWDRVCTF
15,TRBV19,TRBD1,TRBJ1-6,NA,TGTGCCAGTAGTCTACCTGGGACAGGGGGGTCACCCCTCCACTTT,CASSLPGTGGSPLHF
13,TRBV7-9,NA,TRBJ2-7,NA,TGTGCCAGCAGCTTGACAGCCTCCTACGAGCAGTACTTC,CASSLTASYEQYF
15,TRBV6-5,TRBD2,TRBJ2-1,NA,TGTGCCAGCAGAGCCGGGGCGGGAGCCTACAATGAGCAGTTCTTC,CASRAGAGAYNEQFF
14,TRBV6-5,NA,TRBJ1-1,few,TGTGCCAGCAGTAACGGACGGAAGAACACTGAAGCTTTCTTT,CASSNGRKNTEAFF